This TCR beta chain was sequenced for a study of Ad26.COV2.S vaccination and SARS-CoV-2 variants. Study-wide points: Those who received vaccine or placebo ended up with similar non-spike TCR breadth.

Profiling relied on immunoSEQ multiplex PCR, and the TCRdb table lists in-frame clones only, not all of them. This repertoire shows about 420,000 clones, approximately 88% found once; its top ten account for approximately 4%. Details on this clone: Its antigen is undetermined.

Sample treatment: around 19 received Ad26.COV2.S at low or high dose, single or two shots; 5 received placebo; per-sample allocation not given. Specimens were obtained on day 63 following the first vaccine or placebo injection. This receptor was obtained from a person between 18 and 59 years old who received the Ad26.COV2.S COVID-19 vaccine or a placebo. The source was peripheral blood, collected in a trial of Ad26.COV2.S vaccine versus placebo.

The CDR3 DNA sequence: TGTGCCAGCAGGCCCCGGCACACGACATACTACGAGCAGTACTTC. As protein: CASRPRHTTYYEQYF. The gene calls are TRBV6-5 and TRBJ2-7, with D uncertain. The germline gives CDR1 MNHEY, CDR2 SVGAGI. Between the trimmed V and J ends, which lost 6 bases and 3 bases, there was a span of 18 bases. The CDR3 sequence is 15 residues long.